This T cell receptor beta chain is drawn from a study of identical twins. Study-level points and caveats: High-abundance cord blood beta clonotypes had fewer insertions; memory repertoires showed none. The authors noted that invariant MAIT and iNKT cells could partly confound zero-insertion analyses.

Worth noting for this clonotype: Its antigen is unidentified.

Addition of a universal primer site occurred through template switching, and cDNA carried unique molecular identifiers. From the 5' RACE reads, TCRdb called clonotypes with MiXCR, one entry per CDR3 protein. This repertoire shows roughly 260,000 distinct CDR3 sequences, around 15% found once; its top ten account for under 9.5%. V dropped 5 bases and J dropped 1; count of bases not matched to a gene: 3. This CDR3 contains 14 residues. The germline V gene has CDR1 DFQATT and CDR2 SNEGSKA (reference sequence). The receptor's source is a young woman in good health. The sequenced material came from memory (CD45RO+) T cells sorted from blood. This chain connects TRBV20-1 to TRBJ1-5, with TRBD1 matching 9 bases. The CDR3 here is CSAHRGPSNQPQHF. The CDR3 bases are TGCAGTGCTCACAGGGGGCCGAGCAATCAGCCCCAGCATTTT.